The 16 T cell receptor beta chains below come from one sample, sequenced in a study of blood T cell repertoires in COVID-19. Profiled with immunoSEQ multiplex PCR; TCRdb holds only in-frame clones, not every one. The sample has roughly 500,000 clones, about 88% seen once; the top ten hold roughly 0.9%. The specimen was peripheral blood. Receptors originate from a man between 18 and 29 years old with COVID-19, enrolled during active disease.

In DNA form, the CDR3 reads TGTGCCAGCAGTCAGACAGATACGCAGTATTTT. Translating it yields CASSQTDTQYF. The J gene is TRBJ2-3, the V gene TRBV6-2 or TRBV6-3; D uncertain. Trimming took off 5 bases at V and 3 bases at J, with 3 bases between the two ends. The germline V gene has CDR1 MNHEY and CDR2 SVGEGT. The CDR3 runs to 11 residues.

In its sample, this clone was seen a few times. J is TRBJ2-2 and V is TRBV3-1 (or the pseudogene TRBV3-2); D is perhaps TRBD2 (6 bases). Per germline, CDR1 LGHDT and CDR2 YNNKEL (reference sequence). The CDR3 consists of 15 residues. Trimming pared 1 base from V and 4 bases from J, leaving 10 bases between. The CDR3: CASSQAGTSTGELFF. Here the CDR3 DNA reads TGTGCCAGCAGCCAAGCCGGGACTTCCACCGGGGAGCTGTTTTTT.

J is TRBJ2-2 and V is TRBV5-8, with D possibly being TRBD2 (7 bases). The length of the CDR3 is 15 residues. Trimming removed 6 bases from V and 8 bases from J, with 20 bases in between. Germline CDR1 is SGHTS and CDR2 is YDEGEE. The CDR3 reads CASIPLGGGAGELFF. CDR3 bases: TGTGCCAGCATCCCCCTAGGGGGGGGAGCAGGGGAGCTGTTTTTT. Complete variable domain (other parts from reference TRBV5-8 and TRBJ2-2): EAGVTQSPTHLIKTRGQQATLRCSPISGHTSVYWYQQALGLGLQFLLWYDEGEERNRGNFPPRFSGRQFPNYSSELNVNALELEDSALYLCASIPLGGGAGELFFGEGSRLTVL.

The genes are TRBV7-6 and TRBJ2-7; 8 nucleotides agree with TRBD2. CDR1 SGHVS and CDR2 FNYEAQ come from the germline V gene. This CDR3 region has 15 residues. V lost 5 bases and J lost 1; bases outside the gene matches: 7. The CDR3 loop reads CASSTLGGRSYEQYF. DNA for the CDR3: TGTGCCAGCAGCACCCTGGGCGGGAGGTCCTACGAGCAGTACTTC.

The chain couples TRBV9 to TRBJ2-3; D remains ambiguous. CDR1 is SGDLS, CDR2 YYNGEE, per germline. CDR3 length equals 12 residues. The V end was cut by 0 bases, the J end by 6 bases, with 5 bases between. This CDR3 is CASSVDHDTQYF. The CDR3 bases are TGTGCCAGCAGCGTAGATCATGATACGCAGTATTTT.

The V gene is TRBV27, the J gene TRBJ2-3; weak D call: TRBD2 (6 bases). This CDR3 is built from 11 residues. Trimming left V 8 bases short and J 5 bases short, with 8 bases between. Per the germline V gene, CDR1 is MNHEY and CDR2 is SMNVEV (reference sequence). CDR3 amino acids: CASGGRDTQYF. In nucleotides, the CDR3 is TGTGCCAGCGGAGGGAGAGATACGCAGTATTTT.

A single count supports this clone. This sequence joins TRBV5-1 and TRBJ2-3; a weak D match, TRBD2 (7 bases). The CDR3 is 16 residues long. Trimming left V 1 base short and J 2 bases short, with 14 bases between. The germline V gene has CDR1 SGHRS and CDR2 YFSETQ. The CDR3 is CASSLMAGADTDTQYF. Here the CDR3 DNA reads TGCGCCAGCAGCTTGATGGCGGGGGCCGACACAGATACGCAGTATTTT.

The chain recombines TRBV30 with TRBJ2-3, with TRBD2 identical over 7 bases. The CDR3 extends over 16 amino acids. The V segment lost 4 bases and the J segment 5 bases; nucleotides outside the gene matches: 15. Germline loops: CDR1 GTSNPN, CDR2 SVGIG (reference sequence). CDR3 DNA: TGTGCCTGGACCGGGAGGACCCAGCGGGCAGGAGATACGCAGTATTTT. Translation gives CAWTGRTQRAGDTQYF. The variable domain in full, with the rest retrieved from reference TRBV30 and TRBJ2-3, is SQTIHQWPATLVQPVGSPLSLECTVEGTSNPNLYWYRQAAGRGLQLLFYSVGIGQISSEVPQNLSASRPQDRQFILSSKKLLLSDSGFYLCAWTGRTQRAGDTQYFGPGTRLTVL.

V gene TRBV28 combines with J gene TRBJ2-1; 14 nucleotides agree with TRBD2. J lost 3 bases, V lost 7 bases, and 11 bases had no gene match. From germline, CDR1 is MDHEN and CDR2 SYDVKM. The CDR3 is made up of 18 amino acids. The CDR3 loop is CASIPGTSGGPYYNEQFF. In DNA, the CDR3 is TGTGCCAGCATTCCCGGGACTAGCGGGGGACCCTACTACAATGAGCAGTTCTTC.

The gene calls are TRBV10-1 and TRBJ2-5; 8 bases align to TRBD1. The J segment lost 5 bases and the V segment lost 3 bases, leaving 8 bases of the junction unmatched. The germline CDR1 and CDR2 sequences are WNHNN and SYGVQD (reference sequence). The CDR3 spans 15 residues. The CDR3 is CASSEGQGAWETQYF. CDR3 DNA sequence: TGCGCCAGCAGTGAAGGTCAGGGGGCATGGGAGACCCAGTACTTC.

J is TRBJ2-2 and V is TRBV7-9, with unresolved D. Trimming shortened V by 2 bases and J by 6 bases, and 10 bases separated the two germline ends. The CDR3 contains 14 residues. Germline V CDR1 and CDR2: SEHNR, FQNEAQ (reference sequence). The CDR3 loop is CASSLNSPAGELFF. DNA of the CDR3: TGTGCCAGCAGCTTAAACAGTCCGGCCGGGGAGCTGTTTTTT.

The chain is built from TRBV6-4 and TRBJ2-2, with 7 bases that match TRBD2. The CDR3 is made up of 15 amino acids. V trimming: 4 bases; J trimming: 6 bases; junction bases outside the gene matches: 8. Per germline, CDR1 MRHNA and CDR2 SNTAGT. DNA for the CDR3: TGTGCCAGCAGTGTGGCGGCGGGAGCTTCCGGGGAGCTGTTTTTT. Translation gives CASSVAAGASGELFF.

The V and J genes are TRBV5-1 and TRBJ2-3, with 15 bases aligning to TRBD2. Trimming took 0 bases from V and 1 from J; bases not matched to a gene: 6. CDR1 and CDR2 (germline): SGHRS, YFSETQ. There are 19 residues in the CDR3. This CDR3 reads CASSLVGLAGGGGTDTQYF. The DNA of the CDR3 is TGCGCCAGCAGCTTGGTGGGACTAGCGGGAGGAGGGGGCACAGATACGCAGTATTTT.

The CDR3 DNA sequence: TGTGCCAGCAGCAACACAGGGTGGGACTATGGCTACACCTTC. Its translation: CASSNTGWDYGYTF. This chain uses TRBV6-5 with TRBJ1-2; D might be TRBD1 (6 bases). The V and J ends lost 6 bases and 3 bases respectively, with 14 bases between them. Germline lookup yields CDR1 MNHEY and CDR2 SVGAGI. This CDR3 spans 14 amino acids.

This clone was picked up a small number of times. For the CDR3, the DNA is TGTGCCAGCAGCTTCGGGACAGGGGGCCGACACTATGGCTACACCTTC. The encoded protein is CASSFGTGGRHYGYTF. The chain is built from TRBV5-4 and TRBJ1-2, with 12 bases aligning to TRBD1. Germline CDR1 is SGHNT and CDR2 is YYREEE (reference sequence). Unmatched junction bases numbered 5, after V lost 2 bases and J lost 3 bases. The CDR3 covers 16 residues.

The chain has TRBV4-1 and TRBJ2-7; weak D call: TRBD1 (6 bases). The germline V and J ends were trimmed by 0 bases and 5 bases, with 17 bases remaining between them. Germline V CDR1 and CDR2: MGHRA, YSYEKL. The CDR3 is made up of 16 amino acids. This CDR3 reads CASSQEGAQGVHEQYF. The CDR3 region has the DNA TGCGCCAGCAGCCAAGAGGGGGCACAGGGAGTCCACGAGCAGTACTTC.